A selection of T cell receptor beta chains follows, all from one sample in a study of blood T cell repertoires in COVID-19. The table came from immunoSEQ multiplex PCR; TCRdb's copy has only in-frame clones and leaves some out. The data show roughly 520,000 clones, 88% seen once. The specimen was PBMCs or T cells enriched from blood (not recorded which). These receptors originate from a woman between 35 and 50 years old who had recovered from COVID-19. The CDR3 runs from the conserved cysteine through the conserved F or W. The D gene is left open where the match is weak. Rows give clone size only sometimes, using once, few, many, or a class for an expanded clone.

V gene,clone size,J gene,D gene,CDR3 protein
TRBV5-8,.,TRBJ1-2,.,CASSLVTGNYGYTF
TRBV5-1,once,TRBJ1-1,.,CASSLLYERNTEAFF
TRBV5-4,.,TRBJ1-1,TRBD1,CASSPIGMTGGRTEAFF
TRBV27,.,TRBJ1-1,.,CASQSGGTEAFF
TRBV7-2,.,TRBJ2-2,TRBD2,CASSWGLAGGPQGTGELFF
TRBV20-1,.,TRBJ2-5,.,CSASLDSKETQYF
TRBV11-3,.,TRBJ2-5,TRBD1,CASSLKEQGGGETQYF
TRBV19,.,TRBJ2-2,TRBD1,CASSSRDRGIWELFF
TRBV11-3,.,TRBJ1-2,.,CASSLGAREGRGYTF
TRBV11-3,.,TRBJ1-2,.,CASSGDGGAGDYGYTF
TRBV5-7,few,TRBJ2-3,.,CASSSAGRPFTDTQYF
TRBV27,.,TRBJ2-1,.,CASSLFQGHSYNEQFF
TRBV6-2/TRBV6-3,.,TRBJ2-5,TRBD1,CASSRPGTGTGETQYF
TRBV7-8,.,TRBJ2-7,TRBD2,CASSFGLAGRREQYF
TRBV13,.,TRBJ2-1,TRBD1,CASSWGTGSYNEQFF
TRBV29-1,.,TRBJ1-2,.,CSVETQGLSYGYTF
TRBV7-2,.,TRBJ1-5,.,CASSLNFRQPQHF
TRBV27,once,TRBJ1-6,.,CASRGYRDKDNSPLHF
TRBV19,.,TRBJ2-7,.,CASSPTAQTYEQYF
TRBV6-2/TRBV6-3,.,TRBJ1-4,.,CASSIPGFTNEKLFF
TRBV9,.,TRBJ1-4,TRBD1,CASSVQGAPNEKLFF
TRBV25-1,.,TRBJ2-5,TRBD1,CASSVTGGRRETQYF
TRBV5-8,.,TRBJ2-7,TRBD1,CASSEGQGDYEQYF
TRBV6-5,.,TRBJ2-3,TRBD1,CASSLTGDNTDTQYF
TRBV6-1,.,TRBJ1-1,.,CASSDRWTSEEGAFF
TRBV3-1/TRBV3-2,.,TRBJ2-1,.,CASPKPPGYNEQFF
TRBV4-1,.,TRBJ1-2,TRBD1,CASSQGRTGPYGYTF
TRBV7-2,.,TRBJ2-6,.,CASSLFRVPGANVLTF
TRBV2,.,TRBJ1-1,.,CASSQGWSFMNTEAFF
TRBV27,.,TRBJ2-6,TRBD1,CASSPLRDSSGANVLTF
TRBV10-1,.,TRBJ2-1,TRBD2,CASSETSGSSYNEQFF
TRBV18,.,TRBJ2-1,TRBD1,CASSPQQGEILGEQFF
TRBV4-3,.,TRBJ2-1,.,CASSQLESTEQFF
TRBV9,.,TRBJ2-1,TRBD2,CASPGLGVGGQFF
TRBV27,.,TRBJ2-1,.,CASSLSPGGYNEQFF
TRBV7-9,.,TRBJ2-2,.,CASSLQGLGTGELFF
TRBV5-1,.,TRBJ2-5,.,CASSLLPVQETQYF
TRBV27,once,TRBJ1-4,TRBD1,CASRLTGGSEKLFF
TRBV5-5,.,TRBJ1-5,.,CASSFDLRGNQPQHF
TRBV7-2,.,TRBJ2-5,TRBD2,CASSLVGLAGGKETQYF
TRBV18,.,TRBJ2-7,.,CASSPTWDLENYEQYF
TRBV28,.,TRBJ2-1,.,CASLKGAKGGEQFF
TRBV4-3,.,TRBJ1-2,.,CASSPRPGLVLYGYTF
TRBV4-1,.,TRBJ1-5,.,CASSQDAGGQPQHF
TRBV18,.,TRBJ1-4,TRBD1,CASSPVPGTVEKLFF
TRBV19,.,TRBJ2-7,TRBD2,CATTTTSGYGGDEQYF
TRBV28,.,TRBJ1-5,TRBD1,CASSHTGGQGFPQPQHF
TRBV5-4,.,TRBJ2-3,.,CASREGTDTQYF
TRBV6-5,.,TRBJ2-5,TRBD2,CASSKPGLPQETQYF
TRBV6-2/TRBV6-3,.,TRBJ2-7,.,CASSGSLGAYEQYF
TRBV5-4,.,TRBJ2-5,.,CASSLEGLETQYF
TRBV6-5,.,TRBJ2-7,.,CASSYQGSYEQYF
TRBV19,.,TRBJ2-7,.,CASSSRDPREEQYF
TRBV7-2,.,TRBJ1-1,.,CASSPVRGGNTEAFF
TRBV7-2,once,TRBJ2-1,.,CASSLDGLVNNEQFF
TRBV5-1,.,TRBJ2-7,.,CASHREDYEQYF